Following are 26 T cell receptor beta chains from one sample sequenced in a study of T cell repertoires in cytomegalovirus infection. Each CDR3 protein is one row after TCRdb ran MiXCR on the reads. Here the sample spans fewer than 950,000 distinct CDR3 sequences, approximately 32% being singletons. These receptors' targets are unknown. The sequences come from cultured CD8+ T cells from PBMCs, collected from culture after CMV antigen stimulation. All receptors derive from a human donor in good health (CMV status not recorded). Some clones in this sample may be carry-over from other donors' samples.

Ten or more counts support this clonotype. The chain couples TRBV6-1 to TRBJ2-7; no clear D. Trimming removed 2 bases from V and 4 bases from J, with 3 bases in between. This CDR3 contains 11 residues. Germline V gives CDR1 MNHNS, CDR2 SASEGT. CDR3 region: CASSEYYEQYF. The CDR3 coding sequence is TGTGCCAGCAGTGAATATTACGAGCAGTACTTC.

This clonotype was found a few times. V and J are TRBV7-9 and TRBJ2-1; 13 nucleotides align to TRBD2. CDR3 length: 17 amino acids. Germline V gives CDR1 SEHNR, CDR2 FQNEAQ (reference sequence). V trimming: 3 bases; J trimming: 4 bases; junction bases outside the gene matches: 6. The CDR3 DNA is TGTGCCAGCAGCTTTAGCGGGGGACTAGCGGGGTACAATGAGCAGTTCTTC. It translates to CASSFSGGLAGYNEQFF.

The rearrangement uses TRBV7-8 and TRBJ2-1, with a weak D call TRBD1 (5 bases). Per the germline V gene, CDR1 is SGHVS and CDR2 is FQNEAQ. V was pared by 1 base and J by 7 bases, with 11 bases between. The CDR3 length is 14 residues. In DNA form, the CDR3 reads TGTGCCAGCAGCTTAGTGTCAGGGATGAATGAGCAGTTCTTC. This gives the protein CASSLVSGMNEQFF.

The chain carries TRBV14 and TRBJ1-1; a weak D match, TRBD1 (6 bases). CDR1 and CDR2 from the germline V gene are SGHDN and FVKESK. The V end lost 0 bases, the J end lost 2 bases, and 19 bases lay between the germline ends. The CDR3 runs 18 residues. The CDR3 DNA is TGTGCCAGCAGCCAAGATTTCCCTTGGTCGGGGGCAAACACTGAAGCTTTCTTT. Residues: CASSQDFPWSGANTEAFF.

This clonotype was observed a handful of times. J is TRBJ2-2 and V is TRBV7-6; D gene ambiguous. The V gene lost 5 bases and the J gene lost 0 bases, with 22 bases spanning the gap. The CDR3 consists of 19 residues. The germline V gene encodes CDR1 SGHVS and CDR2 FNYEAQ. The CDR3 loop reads CASSPLLSVGTANTGELFF. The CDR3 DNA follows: TGTGCCAGCAGCCCCCTGTTGTCGGTTGGAACAGCGAACACCGGGGAGCTGTTTTTT.

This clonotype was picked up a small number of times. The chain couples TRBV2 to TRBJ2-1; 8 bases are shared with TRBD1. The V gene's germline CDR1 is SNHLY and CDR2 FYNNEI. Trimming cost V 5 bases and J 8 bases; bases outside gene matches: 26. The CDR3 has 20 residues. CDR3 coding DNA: TGTGCCAGCAGTCTAGCTATTTGGACCCAGGGGGCGGTAAAGGGGGATGAGCAGTTCTTC. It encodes CASSLAIWTQGAVKGDEQFF.

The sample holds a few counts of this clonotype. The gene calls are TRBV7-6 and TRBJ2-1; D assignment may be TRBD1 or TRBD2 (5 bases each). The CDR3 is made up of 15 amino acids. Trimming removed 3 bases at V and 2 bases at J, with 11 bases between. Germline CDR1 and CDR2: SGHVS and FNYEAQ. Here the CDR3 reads CASSFLRDAYNEQFF. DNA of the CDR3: TGTGCCAGCAGCTTTCTCCGGGACGCCTACAATGAGCAGTTCTTC.

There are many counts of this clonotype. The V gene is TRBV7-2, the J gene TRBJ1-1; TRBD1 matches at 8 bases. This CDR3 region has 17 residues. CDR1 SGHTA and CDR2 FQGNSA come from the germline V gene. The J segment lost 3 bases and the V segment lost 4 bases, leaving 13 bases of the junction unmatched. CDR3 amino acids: CASSWTGLGLQDTEAFF. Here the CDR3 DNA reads TGTGCCAGCAGCTGGACAGGGCTGGGTCTCCAGGACACTGAAGCTTTCTTT.

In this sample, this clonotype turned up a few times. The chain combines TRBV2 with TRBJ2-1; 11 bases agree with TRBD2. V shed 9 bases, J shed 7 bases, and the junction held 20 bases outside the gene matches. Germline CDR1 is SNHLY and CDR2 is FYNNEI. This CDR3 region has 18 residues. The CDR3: CASSEGLAGGLGSNEQFF. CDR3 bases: TGTGCCAGTTCGGAGGGGCTAGCGGGGGGACTAGGTAGTAATGAGCAGTTCTTC.

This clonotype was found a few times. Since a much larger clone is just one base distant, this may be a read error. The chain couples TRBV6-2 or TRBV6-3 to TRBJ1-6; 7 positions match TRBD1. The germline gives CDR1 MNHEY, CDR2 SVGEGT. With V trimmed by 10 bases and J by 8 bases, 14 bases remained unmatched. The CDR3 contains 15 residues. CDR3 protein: CANKIRRDSYSPLHF. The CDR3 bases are TGTGCCAACAAAATTCGTCGGGACAGCTATTCACCCCTCCACTTT.

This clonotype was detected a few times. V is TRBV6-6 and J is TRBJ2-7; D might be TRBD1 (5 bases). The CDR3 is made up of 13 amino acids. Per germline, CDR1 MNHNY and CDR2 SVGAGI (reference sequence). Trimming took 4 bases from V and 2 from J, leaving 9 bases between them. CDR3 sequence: CASSLTDTYEQYF. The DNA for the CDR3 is TGTGCCAGCAGTTTGACAGATACCTACGAGCAGTACTTC.

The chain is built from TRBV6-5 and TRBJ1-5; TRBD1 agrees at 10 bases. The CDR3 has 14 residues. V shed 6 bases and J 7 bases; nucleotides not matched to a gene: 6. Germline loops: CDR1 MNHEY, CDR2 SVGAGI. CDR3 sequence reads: CASRKTGGSQPQHF. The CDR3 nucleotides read TGTGCCAGCAGGAAGACAGGGGGCAGCCAGCCCCAGCATTTT.

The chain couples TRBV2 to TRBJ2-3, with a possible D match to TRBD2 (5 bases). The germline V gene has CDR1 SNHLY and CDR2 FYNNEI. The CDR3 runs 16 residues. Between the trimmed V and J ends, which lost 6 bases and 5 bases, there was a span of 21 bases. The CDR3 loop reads CASSAFLPEGIDTQYF. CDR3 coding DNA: TGTGCCAGCAGCGCTTTCCTACCCGAGGGTATAGATACGCAGTATTTT. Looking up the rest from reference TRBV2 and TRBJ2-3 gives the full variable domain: EPEVTQTPSHQVTQMGQEVILRCVPISNHLYFYWYRQILGQKVEFLVSFYNNEISEKSEIFDDQFSVERPDGSNFTLKIRSTKLEDSAMYFCASSAFLPEGIDTQYFGPGTRLTVL.

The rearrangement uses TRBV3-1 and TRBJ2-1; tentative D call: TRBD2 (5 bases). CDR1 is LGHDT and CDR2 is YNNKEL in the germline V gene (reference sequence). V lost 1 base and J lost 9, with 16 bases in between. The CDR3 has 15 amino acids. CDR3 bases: TGTGCCAGCAGCCAAGGGGCTGGACTTTTTATTGAGCAGTTCTTC. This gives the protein CASSQGAGLFIEQFF.

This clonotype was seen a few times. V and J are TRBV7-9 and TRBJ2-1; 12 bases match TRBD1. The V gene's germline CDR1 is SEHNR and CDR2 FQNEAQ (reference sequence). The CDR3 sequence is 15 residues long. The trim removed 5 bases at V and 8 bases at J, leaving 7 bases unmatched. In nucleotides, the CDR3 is TGTGCCAGCAGCGGTCGGGACAGGGGGCATGATGAGCAGTTCTTC. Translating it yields CASSGRDRGHDEQFF.

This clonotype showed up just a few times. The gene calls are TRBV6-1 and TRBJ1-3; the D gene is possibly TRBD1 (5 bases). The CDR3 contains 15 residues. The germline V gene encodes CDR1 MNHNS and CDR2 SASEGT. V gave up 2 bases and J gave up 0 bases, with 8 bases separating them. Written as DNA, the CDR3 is TGTGCCAGCAGTGAACAGGGTTTCTCTGGAAACACCATATATTTT. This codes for CASSEQGFSGNTIYF.

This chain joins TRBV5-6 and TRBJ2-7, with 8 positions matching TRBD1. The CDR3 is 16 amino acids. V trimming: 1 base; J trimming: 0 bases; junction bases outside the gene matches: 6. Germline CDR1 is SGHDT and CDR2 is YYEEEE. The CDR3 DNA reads TGTGCCAGCAGCTTGACCAGGGGGCGAAGCTCCTACGAGCAGTACGTC. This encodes CASSLTRGRSSYEQYV.

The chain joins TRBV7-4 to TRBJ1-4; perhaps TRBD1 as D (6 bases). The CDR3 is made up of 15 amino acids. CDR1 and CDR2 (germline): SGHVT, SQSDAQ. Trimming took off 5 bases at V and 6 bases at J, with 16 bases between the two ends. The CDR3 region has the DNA TGTGCCAGCAGCCCGCGGACAGCAGGGGATGAAAAACTGTTTTTT. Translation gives CASSPRTAGDEKLFF.

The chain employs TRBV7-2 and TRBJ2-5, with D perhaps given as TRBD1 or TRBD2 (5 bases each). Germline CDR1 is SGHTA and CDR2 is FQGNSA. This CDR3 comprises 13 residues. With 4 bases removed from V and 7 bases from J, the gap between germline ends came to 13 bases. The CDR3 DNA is TGTGCCAGCAGCTCAGGGACGTCGGGGACCCAGTACTTC. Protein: CASSSGTSGTQYF.

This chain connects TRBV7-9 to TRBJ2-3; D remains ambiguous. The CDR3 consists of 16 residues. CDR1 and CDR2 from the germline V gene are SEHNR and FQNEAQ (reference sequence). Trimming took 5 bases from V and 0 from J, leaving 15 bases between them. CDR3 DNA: TGTGCCAGCAGCCACCCCTATAGGGCTAGCACAGATACGCAGTATTTT. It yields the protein CASSHPYRASTDTQYF.

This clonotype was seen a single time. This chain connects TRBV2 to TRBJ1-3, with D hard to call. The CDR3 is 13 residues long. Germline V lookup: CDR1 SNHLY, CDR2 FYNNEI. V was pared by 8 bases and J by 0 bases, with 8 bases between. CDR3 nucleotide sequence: TGTGCCAGCCAAGCGGCCTCTGGAAACACCATATATTTT. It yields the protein CASQAASGNTIYF.

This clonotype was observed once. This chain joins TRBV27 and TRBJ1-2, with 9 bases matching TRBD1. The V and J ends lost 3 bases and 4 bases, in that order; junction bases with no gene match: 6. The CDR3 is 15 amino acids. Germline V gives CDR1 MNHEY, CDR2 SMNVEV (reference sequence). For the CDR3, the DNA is TGTGCCAGCAGTTTTTTGGGACAGGGCAGCTATGGCTACACCTTC. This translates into CASSFLGQGSYGYTF.

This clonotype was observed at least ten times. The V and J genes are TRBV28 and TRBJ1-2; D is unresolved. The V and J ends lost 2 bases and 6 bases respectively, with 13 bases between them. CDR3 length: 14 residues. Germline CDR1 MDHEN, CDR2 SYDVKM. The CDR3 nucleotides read TGTGCCAGCAGTTTAGGCAGGAGCTCACATGGCTACACCTTC. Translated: CASSLGRSSHGYTF.

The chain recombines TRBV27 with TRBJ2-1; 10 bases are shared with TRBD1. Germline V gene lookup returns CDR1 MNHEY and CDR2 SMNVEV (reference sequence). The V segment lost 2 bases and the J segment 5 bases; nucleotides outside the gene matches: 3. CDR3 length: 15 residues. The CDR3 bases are TGTGCCAGCAGTTTACCGGGACAGGGGCACAATGAGCAGTTCTTC. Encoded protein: CASSLPGQGHNEQFF.

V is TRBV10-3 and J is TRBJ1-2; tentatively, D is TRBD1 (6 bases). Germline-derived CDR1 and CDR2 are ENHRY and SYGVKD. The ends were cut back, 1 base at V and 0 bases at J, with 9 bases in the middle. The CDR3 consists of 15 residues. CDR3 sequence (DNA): TGTGCCATCAGTGAGTTAAGGGACACTAACTATGGCTACACCTTC. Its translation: CAISELRDTNYGYTF.

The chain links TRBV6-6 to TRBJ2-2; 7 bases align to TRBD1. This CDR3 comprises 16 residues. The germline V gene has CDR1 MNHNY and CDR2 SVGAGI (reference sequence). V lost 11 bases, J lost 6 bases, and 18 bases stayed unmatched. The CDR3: CAGKTGTDHTAGELFF. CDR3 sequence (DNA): TGTGCCGGAAAAACCGGGACAGACCATACGGCCGGGGAGCTGTTTTTT.